The 17 T cell receptor beta chains listed next were all sequenced from one sample in a study of identical twins. TCRdb reprocessed the 5' RACE reads with MiXCR, giving one entry per CDR3 protein. The top ten hold about 0.27% of the sample, which has 1.5 million to 2 million distinct CDR3 sequences, 25% to 35% seen once. The specimen was cord blood. These receptors were taken from a newborn girl in good health.

This clonotype was seen at least ten times. The V call is TRBV5-1, the J call TRBJ1-4; D may be TRBD1 (6 bases). Germline-derived CDR1 and CDR2 are SGHRS and YFSETQ. The CDR3 sequence is 15 residues long. Trimming stripped 4 bases from V and 3 bases from J, with 13 bases between. CDR3 bases: TGCGCCAGCAGCGTTAACACAGGGCCTAATGAAAAACTGTTTTTT. Its translation: CASSVNTGPNEKLFF.

This clonotype has only a few counts. CDR3 region: CASSPTLTEQYF. The CDR3 DNA is TGTGCCAGCAGTCCTACTCTTACGGAGCAGTACTTC. The chain links TRBV7-2 to TRBJ2-7; no reliable D call. The V gene's germline CDR1 is SGHTA and CDR2 FQGNSA. The ends were cut back, 6 bases at V and 7 bases at J, with 13 bases in the middle. The CDR3 is 12 amino acids.

The CDR3 loop reads CASSYPSGGASDNEQYF. The DNA for the CDR3 is TGTGCCAGCAGTTACCCTAGCGGGGGGGCATCGGACAATGAGCAGTACTTC. The chain recombines TRBV6-2 or TRBV6-3 with TRBJ2-1, with TRBD2 matching over 12 bases. Judging by the DNA end, TRBJ2-7 fits better; the J call may be wrong. CDR3 length: 17 amino acids. CDR1 MNHEY and CDR2 SVGEGT come from the germline V gene.

This clonotype turned up a few times. The V and J genes are TRBV9 and TRBJ1-1; D remains unclear. V gave up 0 bases and J gave up 6 bases, with 15 bases separating them. Germline CDR1 is SGDLS and CDR2 is YYNGEE. The CDR3 has 15 residues. DNA of the CDR3: TGTGCCAGCAGCGTAGGCCCGGCACCTGGTCCTGAAGCTTTCTTT. This codes for CASSVGPAPGPEAFF.

This clonotype came up a few times. CDR3 coding DNA: TGTGCCAGCAGCACCTTTGGGGGGCCATCGAACACTGAAGCTTTCTTT. Its translation is CASSTFGGPSNTEAFF. The chain couples TRBV7-2 to TRBJ1-1, with TRBD1 as a possible D gene (6 bases). Trimming took off 5 bases at V and 1 base at J, with 17 bases between the two ends. CDR1 and CDR2 (germline): SGHTA, FQGNSA. The CDR3 has 16 residues.

V and J are TRBV4-2 and TRBJ1-3, with unresolved D. The CDR3 runs to 15 residues. V was cut by 0 bases and J by 14 bases, with 20 bases left in between. CDR1 is LGHNA, CDR2 YNFKEQ, per germline. The DNA for the CDR3 is TGTGCCAGCAGCCAAGATCTCCAGGTCGGGCCACCTCTATATTTT. It codes for CASSQDLQVGPPLYF.

This clonotype appeared a few times. The rearrangement joins TRBV28 to TRBJ1-5; weak D call: TRBD1 (6 bases). The CDR3 sequence is 14 residues long. The V and J ends lost 7 bases and 4 bases respectively, with 14 bases between them. The V gene's germline CDR1 is MDHEN and CDR2 SYDVKM. CDR3 amino acids: CASKEDRENQPQHF. The CDR3, as DNA: TGTGCCAGCAAGGAGGACAGAGAAAATCAGCCCCAGCATTTT.

This clonotype has just a few counts. The rearrangement joins TRBV5-1 to TRBJ2-3; D not resolved. CDR3 length: 14 amino acids. Germline V gene sequence: CDR1 SGHRS, CDR2 YFSETQ. The ends were cut back, 1 base at V and 0 bases at J, with 6 bases in the middle. The CDR3 DNA reads as TGCGCCAGCAGCTTGCAGCTTAGCACAGATACGCAGTATTTT. It codes for CASSLQLSTDTQYF.

This clonotype was recorded a few times. This chain uses TRBV20-1 with TRBJ2-4; D perhaps matches TRBD2 (6 bases). Germline V lookup: CDR1 DFQATT, CDR2 SNEGSKA (reference sequence). Trimming removed 6 bases from V and 3 bases from J, with 12 bases in between. This CDR3 is built from 13 residues. The CDR3 DNA reads as TGCAGTGCCCCCTCGGAGGGCAAAAACATTCAGTACTTC. Translation gives CSAPSEGKNIQYF.

In its sample, this clonotype was seen once. This chain connects TRBV5-1 to TRBJ2-7, with 11 nucleotides matching TRBD2. This CDR3 has 17 residues. Per germline, CDR1 SGHRS and CDR2 YFSETQ. Losses at the gene ends were 4 bases for V and 7 bases for J; bases not matched to a gene: 16. CDR3 region: CASSPILAGVGLNEQYF. The CDR3 bases are TGCGCCAGCAGCCCAATACTAGCGGGAGTTGGTTTGAATGAGCAGTACTTC.

The CDR3 DNA follows: TGCAGCGTTGAAGGGGTCGAGGTCTACGAGCAGTACTTC. This codes for CSVEGVEVYEQYF. The V call is TRBV29-1, the J call TRBJ2-7; D unresolved. Germline lookup yields CDR1 SQVTM and CDR2 ANQGSEA. CDR3 length: 13 amino acids. Trimming took off 1 base at V and 3 bases at J, with 10 bases between the two ends.

This chain links TRBV6-5 with TRBJ2-3; 7 nucleotides line up with TRBD1. The CDR3 runs 15 residues. Trimming removed 6 bases from V and 1 base from J; junction bases left unmatched: 7. Germline values: CDR1 MNHEY, CDR2 SVGAGI. CDR3: CASRLQGFGTDTQYF. The CDR3 DNA reads as TGTGCCAGCAGATTACAGGGGTTTGGCACAGATACGCAGTATTTT.

The J gene is TRBJ1-6, the V gene TRBV27, with 7 bases fitting TRBD1. V lost 3 bases to trimming and J lost 8 bases; unmatched junction nucleotides: 13. Per the germline V gene, CDR1 is MNHEY and CDR2 is SMNVEV (reference sequence). The CDR3 loop spans 17 amino acids. CDR3 loop: CASSFHRQGGGYSPLHF. The CDR3 nucleotides are TGTGCCAGCAGTTTTCATAGACAGGGAGGAGGATATTCACCCCTCCACTTT.

This clonotype was counted a few times. CDR3 sequence reads: CASSVVGGPTYNEQFF. The DNA of the CDR3 is TGCGCCAGCAGCGTTGTTGGGGGGCCGACCTACAATGAGCAGTTCTTC. The V and J genes are TRBV5-1 and TRBJ2-1, with D perhaps matching TRBD1 or TRBD2 (6 bases each). V was clipped by 4 bases and J by 2 bases, with 16 bases between them. Germline values: CDR1 SGHRS, CDR2 YFSETQ. This CDR3 has 16 residues.

This clonotype was counted a few times. The chain joins TRBV6-2 or TRBV6-3 to TRBJ2-7; D may be TRBD2 (5 bases). The V gene's germline CDR1 is MNHEY and CDR2 SVGEGT. This CDR3 is 14 amino acids long. V was pared by 5 bases and J by 2 bases, with 13 bases between. The CDR3 loop is CASSAWERAYEQYF. DNA of the CDR3: TGTGCCAGCAGTGCGTGGGAGAGAGCCTACGAGCAGTACTTC.

This chain links TRBV20-1 with TRBJ1-1, with D possibly being TRBD1 (5 bases). V dropped 5 bases and J dropped 4 bases, with 11 bases sitting between them. CDR1 and CDR2 from the germline V gene are DFQATT and SNEGSKA (reference sequence). The CDR3 consists of 12 residues. The CDR3 sequence is CSARRQPTEAFF. For the CDR3, the DNA is TGCAGTGCTCGCAGACAGCCCACTGAAGCTTTCTTT.

This clonotype showed up just a few times. The CDR3 here is CASSLMSWASDSYEQYF. CDR3 DNA sequence: TGTGCCAGCAGCTTAATGTCATGGGCTAGCGACTCCTACGAGCAGTACTTC. The chain links TRBV7-2 to TRBJ2-7; a weak D match, TRBD2 (6 bases). Germline CDR1 reads SGHTA; CDR2 reads FQGNSA. This CDR3 is built from 17 residues. V lost 2 bases and J 0 bases, leaving 17 bases between the germline ends.